The 12 T cell receptor beta chains presented below share a single source sample, sequenced in a study of CD8 T cells in Susac syndrome. Random hexamers served to reverse transcribe roughly 0.5 to 1 ug RNA. A single record per CDR3 protein comes from TCRdb applying MiXCR to the immunoSEQ multiplex PCR reads. The sample has under 200,000 distinct CDR3 sequences; about 95% are singletons. The sequencing sample was made of CD4+ T cells from PBMCs. These receptors originate from a human donor in good health.

The gene calls are TRBV5-1 and TRBJ2-7, with 12 bases that match TRBD2. This CDR3 region has 16 residues. Germline V gene lookup returns CDR1 SGHRS and CDR2 YFSETQ. J gave up 1 base and V 0 bases, and 2 bases lay outside the gene matches. CDR3: CASSLGLAGESYEQYV. CDR3 in DNA: TGCGCCAGCAGCTTGGGACTAGCGGGAGAGTCCTACGAGCAGTACGTC.

Only one count was recorded for this clonotype. This chain uses TRBV29-1 with TRBJ1-5; TRBD1 aligns across 8 bases. The CDR3 length is 14 residues. The germline gives CDR1 SQVTM, CDR2 ANQGSEA. V was pared by 6 bases and J by 2 bases, with 6 bases of the junction left unmatched. The CDR3 reads CSVSGGHGNQPQHF. For the CDR3, the DNA is TGCAGCGTATCAGGGGGCCATGGCAATCAGCCCCAGCATTTT. The complete variable domain, with remaining parts taken from reference TRBV29-1 and TRBJ1-5, reads SAVISQKPSRDICQRGTSLTIQCQVDSQVTMMFWYRQQPGQSLTLIATANQGSEATYESGFVIDKFPISRPNLTFSTLTVSNMSPEDSSIYLCSVSGGHGNQPQHFGDGTRLSIL.

The chain has TRBV4-3 and TRBJ1-2, with 7 bases lining up with TRBD1. Trimming took 1 base from V and 8 from J; bases not matched to a gene: 7. The CDR3 is made up of 14 amino acids. CDR1 LGHNA and CDR2 YSLEER come from the germline V gene. CDR3: CASSQATGAWGYTF. The CDR3 nucleotides are TGCGCCAGCAGCCAAGCCACAGGGGCGTGGGGCTACACCTTC.

The genes are TRBV9 and TRBJ2-5; D remains ambiguous. Trimming took off 0 bases at V and 5 bases at J, with 17 bases between the two ends. This CDR3 is 16 amino acids long. Germline assignment: CDR1 SGDLS and CDR2 YYNGEE. The CDR3 coding sequence is TGTGCCAGCAGCGTAGCCCTCAGGAAGGTTGACGAGACCCAGTACTTC. Its protein product is CASSVALRKVDETQYF.

The rearrangement uses TRBV4-2 and TRBJ2-1; TRBD2 aligns across 8 bases. The length of the CDR3 is 16 residues. Germline V gene sequence: CDR1 LGHNA, CDR2 YNFKEQ. V trimming: 2 bases; J trimming: 8 bases; junction bases outside the gene matches: 11. The CDR3 DNA follows: TGTGCCAGCAGCCAAAAAGCGGGAGTTGGCGCTGATGAGCAGTTCTTC. Translating it yields CASSQKAGVGADEQFF.

The table lists this clonotype with a count of one. The rearrangement links TRBV29-1 to TRBJ1-1, with D maybe TRBD1 (6 bases). There are 14 residues in the CDR3. The V end was cut by 6 bases, the J end by 0 bases, with 14 bases between. CDR1 is SQVTM, CDR2 ANQGSEA, per germline. Here the CDR3 reads CSVTRAGVNTEAFF. In nucleotides, the CDR3 is TGCAGCGTGACTCGGGCAGGGGTGAACACTGAAGCTTTCTTT. Drawing the rest from reference TRBV29-1 and TRBJ1-1, the complete variable domain is SAVISQKPSRDICQRGTSLTIQCQVDSQVTMMFWYRQQPGQSLTLIATANQGSEATYESGFVIDKFPISRPNLTFSTLTVSNMSPEDSSIYLCSVTRAGVNTEAFFGQGTRLTVV.

This chain joins TRBV3-1 and TRBJ1-2; weak D call: TRBD1 (5 bases). V was shortened by 10 bases and J by 14 bases, with 23 bases between the two germline ends. The germline V gene encodes CDR1 LGHDT and CDR2 YNNKEL (reference sequence). This CDR3 has 12 amino acids. The CDR3 reads CATSGVADPMTF. The CDR3 DNA is TGTGCCACCTCGGGGGTGGCGGATCCCATGACCTTC.

The CDR3 DNA reads TGTGCCACCAGCAGAGCCGGGACAGCGAAGGCCGAGCAGTACTTC. Translation: CATSRAGTAKAEQYF. The chain joins TRBV15 to TRBJ2-7; 7 bases agree with TRBD1. The junction had 9 bases not matched to a gene; V was cut back by 1 base and J by 6 bases. This CDR3 is 15 amino acids long. Per germline, CDR1 LNHNV and CDR2 YYDKDF (reference sequence).

The genes are TRBV3-1 and TRBJ1-1; tentatively, D is TRBD1 (6 bases). CDR1 and CDR2 from the germline V gene are LGHDT and YNNKEL (reference sequence). V was clipped by 4 bases and J by 5 bases, with 8 bases between them. This CDR3 comprises 12 residues. The DNA for the CDR3 is TGTGCCAGCAGCCGACAGGAGACTGAAGCTTTCTTT. It specifies CASSRQETEAFF.

CDR3 DNA sequence: TGTGCCAGCAGTGAAGTCGTCGGCGGTGGCTACACCTTC. Protein sequence: CASSEVVGGGYTF. The gene calls are TRBV2 and TRBJ1-2; D is uncertain. V lost 1 base and J lost 7, with 10 bases in between. Germline CDR1 and CDR2: SNHLY and FYNNEI. This CDR3 is 13 amino acids long.

The sample holds a few counts of this clonotype. This chain links TRBV20-1 with TRBJ2-6, with D possibly being TRBD1 or TRBD2 (5 bases each). With 5 bases removed from V and 1 base from J, the gap between germline ends came to 12 bases. Looked up from germline, CDR1 is DFQATT and CDR2 is SNEGSKA (reference sequence). The CDR3 runs 15 residues. The CDR3 is CSAGTHWSGANVLTF. CDR3 nucleotide sequence: TGCAGTGCTGGGACCCACTGGTCTGGGGCCAACGTCCTGACTTTC.

The rearrangement uses TRBV6-5 and TRBJ1-2, with TRBD1 identical over 8 bases. Germline V gene data show CDR1 as MNHEY and CDR2 as SVGAGI. This CDR3 is built from 14 residues. The ends lost 6 bases at V and 4 bases at J; junction bases unmatched: 7. CDR3 sequence: CASRPGGSGYGYTF. DNA of the CDR3: TGTGCCAGCAGACCAGGGGGCAGCGGCTATGGCTACACCTTC.